Following are 7 T cell receptor beta chains from one sample sequenced in a study of T cells after yellow fever vaccination. TCRdb processed the 5' RACE reads anew with MiXCR; each CDR3 protein has one entry. This sample carries hundreds of thousands of distinct CDR3 sequences, about 15% of them seen once, and the ten largest clones take approximately 15%. Source: PBMCs, taken 5 to 6 days after the first yellow fever vaccination. The receptors here all came from a man aged 18 to 30 who received the YFV17D yellow fever vaccine.

This chain connects TRBV9 to TRBJ2-3, with D tentatively TRBD1 or TRBD2 (5 bases each). Germline CDR1 and CDR2: SGDLS and YYNGEE. The V end was cut by 0 bases, the J end by 1 base, with 12 bases between. The CDR3 runs 16 residues. CDR3 coding DNA: TGTGCCAGCAGCGTAGGCGAAGGGACGGGCACAGATACGCAGTATTTT. This encodes CASSVGEGTGTDTQYF.

The sample holds a few counts of this clonotype. The V call is TRBV5-6, the J call TRBJ1-2; 7 nucleotides align to TRBD1. Germline trimming cut 5 bases from V and 3 bases from J; bases unmatched to any gene: 13. CDR3 size: 16 residues. The V gene's germline CDR1 is SGHDT and CDR2 YYEEEE. CDR3 amino acids: CASRMVSSGGHYGYTF. The CDR3 DNA reads as TGTGCCAGCAGAATGGTTTCGTCAGGGGGGCACTATGGCTACACCTTC. Full variable domain (outside the CDR3, taken from reference TRBV5-6 and TRBJ1-2): DAGVTQSPTHLIKTRGQQVTLRCSPKSGHDTVSWYQQALGQGPQFIFQYYEEEERQRGNFPDRFSGHQFPNYSSELNVNALLLGDSALYLCASRMVSSGGHYGYTFGSGTRLTVV.

This clonotype was counted a few times. The rearrangement joins TRBV29-1 to TRBJ2-4; D is perhaps TRBD1 (5 bases). V was pared by 4 bases and J by 0 bases, with 13 bases between. The CDR3 covers 15 residues. Germline CDR1 and CDR2: SQVTM and ANQGSEA. The CDR3 nucleotides read TGCAGCGTTGTAGGGGCAGATCTAGCCAAAAACATTCAGTACTTC. It is translated as CSVVGADLAKNIQYF.

This clonotype was seen at least ten times. This sequence joins TRBV4-2 and TRBJ2-1, with TRBD2 matching over 8 bases. This CDR3 region has 16 residues. The V gene's germline CDR1 is LGHNA and CDR2 YNFKEQ. V shed 1 base, J shed 10 bases, and the junction held 12 bases outside the gene matches. In DNA form, the CDR3 reads TGTGCCAGCAGCCAAGGAAGCGCTAGCGGGTTACAGGAGCAGTTCTTC. Protein product: CASSQGSASGLQEQFF.

In this sample, this clonotype turned up a few times. CDR3 amino acids: CASSPYWGSGNTIYF. In nucleotides, the CDR3 is TGCGCCAGCAGCCCCTATTGGGGCTCTGGAAACACCATATATTTT. The V and J genes are TRBV4-3 and TRBJ1-3; D remains unclear. CDR3 length: 15 residues. V was cut by 4 bases and J by 0 bases, with 10 bases left in between. Germline V gives CDR1 LGHNA, CDR2 YSLEER.

There are a few counts of this clonotype. This rearrangement joins TRBV6-1 to TRBJ1-2; D might be TRBD1 (5 bases). The CDR3 is 16 amino acids. The germline V gene encodes CDR1 MNHNS and CDR2 SASEGT. V was pared by 1 base and J by 6 bases, with 18 bases between. Here the CDR3 reads CASSEESGQGQDGYTF. CDR3 in DNA: TGTGCCAGCAGTGAAGAAAGTGGGCAGGGCCAAGATGGCTACACCTTC.

This clonotype was seen a handful of times. The V call is TRBV12-3 or TRBV12-4, the J call TRBJ2-2; D perhaps matches TRBD2 (5 bases). Trimming stripped 2 bases from V and 0 bases from J, with 7 bases between. CDR3 size: 15 residues. The CDR3 DNA is TGTGCCAGCAGTTTACTAGCAGCGAACACCGGGGAGCTGTTTTTT. The encoded protein is CASSLLAANTGELFF.